Described below is a single T cell receptor beta chain sequence and its context. Antigen: not known. With a much larger clone just one base away, this may be a read error. The data were obtained in a study of T cell repertoires in cytomegalovirus infection. TCRdb reprocessed the reads via MiXCR and lists one record per CDR3 protein. The profile covers approximately 990,000 distinct CDR3 sequences, with roughly 30% appearing a single time and roughly an eighth taken by the ten largest. The material was cultured CD8+ T cells from PBMCs, obtained from culture after CMV antigen stimulation. This clonotype was obtained from a human donor in good health (CMV status not recorded). Some clones in this sample may be carry-over from other donors' samples.

CDR3 nucleotide sequence: TGTGCCAGCAGCCCCGGGACAGCGGATGGCTACATCTTC. It yields the protein CASSPGTADGYIF. The chain is built from TRBV7-6 and TRBJ1-2; 7 positions match TRBD1. The CDR3 sequence is 13 residues long. The germline V gene has CDR1 SGHVS and CDR2 FNYEAQ.